The subject of this entry is one T cell receptor (beta chain). This clonotype occurred a few times. The target of this receptor is not known. No much larger clone is present one base from it, and per-base qualities are unavailable. The CDR3 sequence holds 18 residues, the cysteine and phenylalanine included. The kept DNA is CDR3 alone, 54 bases in frame from the first base. Here V drops 4 bases and J drops 7 bases, and the junction holds 16 bases not matched to any gene. The germline V gene encodes CDR1 SGHRS and CDR2 YFSETQ. Library prep was done by RACE. TCRdb records NextSeq 500 as the sequencer. Library preparation attached unique molecular identifiers to individual cDNA molecules for quantitative, reproducible TCR counting. Both TCR alpha and TCR beta chains were sequenced from each blood RNA sample. Per the authors' processing: The median number of TCRs per sample was roughly 94,000, ranging from about 23,224 to 750,000. V, J and CDR3 annotation of the TCR reads was performed with the Decombinator software suite. For the PS versus PT1 abundance plots, all samples were subsampled to the same number of TCRs (28,000). Expanded TCRs were defined as absent before sensitization and observed at least eight times at the 2-week time point. TCRdb handled the public reads itself, with Q25 trimming in fastp and clone calling in MiXCR, and kept productive beta chains. Under each unique CDR3 protein, matching rows form one entry showing the most common genes and DNA. The V and J calls shown here were made by TCRdb, not taken from the authors' results. A total of 75,000 to 95,000 distinct CDR3 sequences appear in this sample, roughly 12% of them only once. The ten largest clonotypes hold about 4% of the sample.

This sample's time point label indicates: patch test 1, 2 weeks after DPC sensitization. This specimen's treatment or condition label, interpreted: therapeutic diphenylcyclopropenone sensitization with weekly scalp DPC. At each patch-test visit, blood was drawn before the patch test was applied. Patients were eligible if aged 18 to 70, diagnosed with alopecia and judged suitable for DPC therapy, and pregnant patients were excluded. Total RNA was extracted from unfractionated whole blood that had been collected in Tempus Blood RNA tubes. This sample stems from a study of human T cells and chemical hapten exposure (TCRdb year 2021). Background on the whole study: For sensitization, 2% DPC in acetone was applied to an approximately 2 cm by approximately 2 cm area of upper inner arm skin. Throughout the approximately 22-week study period, patients were also given weekly therapeutic DPC doses on the scalp. The libraries were sequenced as a pool, and the TCR yield per sample differed mostly because of small variations in library volumes within the pool. Twenty-nine alopecia patients gave blood for TCR sequencing at one to four time points (pre-sensitization, 2, 6 and 24 weeks). Most of the patients in the cohort were female, and the cohort covered alopecia areata with under or over 50% scalp involvement, alopecia totalis and alopecia universalis. Blood was sampled from patients pre-sensitization (week 0) and at 2, 6 and about 24 weeks after DPC sensitization. This study followed changes in the peripheral blood TCR repertoire in vivo during primary and secondary sensitization of alopecia patients to the hapten diphenylcyclopropenone (DPC). Patch testing was done on the upper back using Finn chambers containing 0.01% DPC, and results were scored after 6 days according to International Contact Dermatitis Research Group standards.

The full study reports these points: Because every patient had alopecia, a presumed autoimmune disease, the patients' immune response might differ from that of healthy individuals. After repeated subsampling, changes were observed in the strength of the expansion versus patch-test correlation and in the threshold at which the correlation became significant. Patch test score correlated positively with the number of PT1 expanded TCRs, reaching significance at thresholds 8, 16 and 32 but not at 4. Expanded TCRs formed significantly more large CDR3 similarity clusters than pre-sensitization or healthy control sets, consistent with antigen-driven responses. DPC sensitization did not change how many TCRs were above 1 in 1000 frequency, and no evidence was found of alterations in global repertoire structure.

The sample consisted of whole blood, taken in connection with sensitization to the hapten diphenylcyclopropenone (DPC). The chain is encoded by TRBV5-1 joined to TRBJ2-1; 11 central nucleotides agree with TRBD2. The receptor was derived from a woman aged 55-70 years with alopecia areata. Some clones in this sample may be carry-over from other donors' samples. The bases are TGCGCCAGCAGCCCGGCGATGGCTAGCGGGGGGCCTGGGAATGAGCAGTTCTTC. This translates into CASSPAMASGGPGNEQFF.